This T cell receptor (beta chain) was found in a study of blood T cell repertoires in COVID-19 (dated by TCRdb to the early 2020s). Regarding the study in general: Samples covering the acute and convalescent phases of COVID-19 were provided by collaborators in the United States, Italy and Spain. A freely available public database, intended as a resource for researchers studying the immune response to SARS-CoV-2, is where the repertoires were released. Sample metadata almost always included a de-identified subject ID, COVID-19 status, age in years and sex. The prospective study material was composed of cDNA or gDNA derived from T cells, B-cell-depleted T cells, or PBMCs. Where HLA class I and class II types were available, the types were taken from metadata supplied by the sample provider, not from assay-based typing. The dataset comprised deeply sampled blood TCRbeta repertoires from subjects exposed to, actively infected with, or recovered from COVID-19. The samples were drawn from the first 160 participants of the ongoing ImmuneRACE study and from 950 to 1,500 subjects provided by 6 global collaborators. The study at large found these results: The amount of clinical and demographic metadata varied by source and participant and was provided uncurated.

The CDR1 and CDR2 encoded by the germline V gene are ENHRY and SYGVKD. V is cut back by 4 bases and J by 2 bases, with 4 bases in the junction unmatched. From the cysteine through the phenylalanine, the CDR3 covers 14 amino acids. Only the CDR3 part of the read is kept: 42 bases, read in frame from the first base. In regard to this clone: Its antigen is unknown. Base qualities are not recorded, but no much larger clone differs from it by a single base.

TCRbeta CDR3 regions were amplified from genomic DNA using the immunoSEQ Assay, a bias-controlled multiplex PCR. Concerning the study's data processing: The number of nucleated cells in each sample was estimated by amplification of reference gene primers within the assay. To quantify the absolute abundance of each unique TCRbeta CDR3 rearrangement, sequence reads were collapsed and filtered. For each sample, productive Simpson clonality was calculated by taking the square root of Simpson's diversity index across productive rearrangements. In TCRdb, the immuneACCESS table is reduced to in-frame sequences with V and J assigned. These tables do not hold every clone; where another copy was compared, an unresolved V gene accounts for under half, and the others remain unexplained. V and J calls and clone size are those listed in that table; D and trimming were worked out from the DNA. For this sample there are approximately 75,000 clones; about 88% appear just once. Together, the top ten hold under 6.5% of the sample.

One collaborating source in Seattle enrolled patients while the patients were actively infected and followed the patients over time throughout the course of disease. Whole blood was collected in K2EDTA tubes by collaborating institutions according to the institutions' own protocols. For TCRbeta analysis, collaborators shipped samples in one of three forms: frozen whole blood, isolated PBMCs, or DNA extracted from either of those sample types. The clonotype was recovered from a man older than 75 with COVID-19, enrolled during active disease. The specimen was peripheral blood. The chain links TRBV10-3 with TRBJ1-2, with 7 junctional bases fitting TRBD1. Here is the DNA: TGTGCCATCAGTGGTGCAGGGGGGAACTATGGCTACACCTTC. Translated, this is CAISGAGGNYGYTF.